The TCR beta chain under discussion was sequenced for a study of T cells in tuberculosis. The V gene lost 6 bases and the J gene lost 1 base, with 9 bases spanning the gap. The CDR3 is 13 amino acids. Per germline, CDR1 SNHLY and CDR2 FYNNEI. Generated by immunoSEQ multiplex PCR, the TCRdb table keeps only in-frame clones and is missing some. Of 23,000 or so clones listed, roughly 96% are singletons. The sequence came from a donor aged 10-29 years with latent tuberculosis or without tuberculosis infection. The sample consisted of PBMCs. The chain uses TRBV2 and TRBJ1-1; D gene ambiguous. CDR3 protein: CASRISGNTEAFF. The CDR3 coding sequence is TGTGCCAGCAGAATCTCGGGGAACACTGAAGCTTTCTTT.